This passage covers 8 T cell receptor beta chains from one sample sequenced in a study of T cell changes during pregnancy in multiple sclerosis. Using immunoSEQ multiplex PCR, the repertoire was profiled, and TCRdb retains in-frame clones only, with some absent. The sample shows 70,000 to 100,000 clones, approximately 95% of them seen only once. The specimen comprised peripheral blood, sampled in the first trimester of pregnancy. These receptors all stem from a female donor with multiple sclerosis, enrolled in a pregnancy study.

This clone has just one count. The rearrangement links TRBV7-6 to TRBJ2-3; D is ambiguous. V was cut by 5 bases and J by 2 bases, with 5 bases left in between. CDR1 is SGHVS and CDR2 is FNYEAQ in the germline V gene. The CDR3 sequence is 12 residues long. As DNA, the CDR3 is TGTGCCAGCAGCGGCCCCACAGATACGCAGTATTTT. Protein product: CASSGPTDTQYF.

The chain uses TRBV6-5 and TRBJ2-7; 9 bases agree with TRBD1. The germline CDR1 and CDR2 sequences are MNHEY and SVGAGI. The CDR3 has 14 amino acids. After removal of 5 bases from V and 4 bases from J, the junction contained 6 bases not matched to a gene. The CDR3 loop is CASSTIQGAYEQYF. CDR3 DNA sequence: TGTGCCAGCAGTACAATACAGGGGGCTTACGAGCAGTACTTC.

The genes are TRBV11-1 and TRBJ1-1, with TRBD1 matching 11 bases. Germline trimming cut 4 bases from V and 4 bases from J; bases unmatched to any gene: 2. The CDR3 runs to 14 residues. Germline assignment: CDR1 SGHAT and CDR2 FQDESV (reference sequence). The CDR3 region is CASSSGQGATEAFF. CDR3 coding DNA: TGTGCCAGCAGCTCCGGACAGGGGGCCACTGAAGCTTTCTTT.

This rearrangement joins TRBV25-1 to TRBJ2-2, with TRBD2 matching 12 bases. The CDR3 has 17 residues. V trimming: 4 bases; J trimming: 4 bases; junction bases outside the gene matches: 7. Germline CDR1 reads MGHDK; CDR2 reads SYGVNS. CDR3 in DNA: TGTGCCAGCAGTGGCCTAGCGGGGGGGCAAGGCACCGGGGAGCTGTTTTTT. Encoded protein: CASSGLAGGQGTGELFF. Drawing the rest from reference TRBV25-1 and TRBJ2-2, the complete variable domain is EADIYQTPRYLVIGTGKKITLECSQTMGHDKMYWYQQDPGMELHLIHYSYGVNSTEKGDLSSESTVSRIRTEHFPLTLESARPSHTSQYLCASSGLAGGQGTGELFFGEGSRLTVL.

The rearrangement links TRBV15 to TRBJ2-3; the match to TRBD2 covers 7 bases. V shed 2 bases and J 0 bases; nucleotides not matched to a gene: 5. The CDR3 sequence is 16 residues long. The germline CDR1 and CDR2 sequences are LNHNV and YYDKDF (reference sequence). In nucleotides, the CDR3 is TGTGCCACCAGCAGACCCCCGGGGGGTAGCACAGATACGCAGTATTTT. Translation: CATSRPPGGSTDTQYF.

The V call is TRBV7-9, the J call TRBJ1-5; D uncertain. The CDR3 is 12 residues long. Germline V gene data show CDR1 as SEHNR and CDR2 as FQNEAQ (reference sequence). V was trimmed by 1 base and J by 9 bases, leaving 7 bases between them. CDR3 bases: TGTGCCAGCAGCTTAGTTGAGGGGCCCCAGCATTTT. Protein sequence: CASSLVEGPQHF.

V and J are TRBV9 and TRBJ2-3, with D tentatively TRBD2 (6 bases). This CDR3 region has 13 residues. V dropped 0 bases and J dropped 5 bases, with 7 bases sitting between them. Germline-derived CDR1 and CDR2 are SGDLS and YYNGEE. The CDR3 loop is CASSVGTIDTQYF. The CDR3 DNA reads TGTGCCAGCAGCGTAGGGACTATAGATACGCAGTATTTT.

This clone occurred a few times. The chain employs TRBV9 and TRBJ1-2; 7 bases match TRBD1. V shed 3 bases, J shed 6 bases, and the junction held 5 bases outside the gene matches. Germline V lookup: CDR1 SGDLS, CDR2 YYNGEE. This CDR3 comprises 13 residues. The CDR3 spells CASSEIDRDGYTF. The CDR3 bases are TGTGCCAGCAGCGAAATAGACAGGGATGGCTACACCTTC.